This TCR beta chain was documented in a study of monozygotic twins with inflammatory bowel disease. From the 5' RACE reads, TCRdb lists one entry per CDR3 protein and no DNA. The sample is made up of some 400,000 distinct CDR3 sequences, and the top ten hold approximately 2.4% of it. Notes on this clonotype: Its specificity is unknown.

This CDR3 contains 14 residues. The germline V gene has CDR1 DFQATT and CDR2 SNEGSKA (reference sequence). Findings of the study overall: Clonotype sharing was lower in IBD patients than healthy twins, most markedly with disease activity.

The source material was blood. The source of this sequence is a human donor with ulcerative colitis or Crohn's disease, or a healthy co-twin of an affected twin (not recorded which). V gene TRBV20-1 combines with J gene TRBJ2-7; the D call of TRBD1 rests on TCRdb alone, since no DNA is present to check it. The CDR3 region is CSAHQIRGGYEQYF.